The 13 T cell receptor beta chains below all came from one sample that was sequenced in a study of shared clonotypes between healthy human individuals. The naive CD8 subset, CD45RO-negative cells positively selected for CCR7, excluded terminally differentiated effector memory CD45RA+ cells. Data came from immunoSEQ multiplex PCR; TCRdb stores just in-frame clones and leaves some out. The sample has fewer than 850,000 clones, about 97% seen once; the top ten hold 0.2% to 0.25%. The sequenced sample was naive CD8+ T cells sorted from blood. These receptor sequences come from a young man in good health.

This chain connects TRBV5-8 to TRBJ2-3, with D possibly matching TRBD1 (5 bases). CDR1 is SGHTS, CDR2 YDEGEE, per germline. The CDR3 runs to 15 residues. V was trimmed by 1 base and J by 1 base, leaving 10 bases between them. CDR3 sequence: CASSLFSGRTDTQYF. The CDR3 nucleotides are TGTGCCAGCAGCTTGTTTTCAGGGCGCACAGATACGCAGTATTTT.

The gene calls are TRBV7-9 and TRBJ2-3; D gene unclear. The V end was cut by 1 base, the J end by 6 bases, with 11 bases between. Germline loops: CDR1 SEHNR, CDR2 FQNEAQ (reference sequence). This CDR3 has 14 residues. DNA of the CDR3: TGTGCCAGCAGCTTAGTAGTCTCCTCGGATACGCAGTATTTT. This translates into CASSLVVSSDTQYF.

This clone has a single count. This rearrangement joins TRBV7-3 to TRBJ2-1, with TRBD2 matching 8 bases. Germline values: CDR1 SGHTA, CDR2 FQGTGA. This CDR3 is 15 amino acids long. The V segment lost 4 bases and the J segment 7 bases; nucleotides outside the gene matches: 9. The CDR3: CASSSQRERGNEQFF. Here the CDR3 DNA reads TGTGCCAGCAGCTCCCAGCGGGAGAGAGGGAATGAGCAGTTCTTC.

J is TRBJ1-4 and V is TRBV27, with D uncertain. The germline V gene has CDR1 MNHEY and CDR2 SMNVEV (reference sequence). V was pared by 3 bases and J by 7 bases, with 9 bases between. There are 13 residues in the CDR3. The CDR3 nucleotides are TGTGCCAGCAGTTTTTACGGATTTGAAAAACTGTTTTTT. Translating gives CASSFYGFEKLFF.

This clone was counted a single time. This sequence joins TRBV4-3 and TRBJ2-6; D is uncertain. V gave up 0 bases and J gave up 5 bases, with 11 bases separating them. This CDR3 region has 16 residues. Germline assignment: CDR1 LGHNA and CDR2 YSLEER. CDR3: CASSQDAGARANVLTF. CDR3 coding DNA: TGCGCCAGCAGCCAAGATGCCGGAGCTCGGGCCAACGTCCTGACTTTC.

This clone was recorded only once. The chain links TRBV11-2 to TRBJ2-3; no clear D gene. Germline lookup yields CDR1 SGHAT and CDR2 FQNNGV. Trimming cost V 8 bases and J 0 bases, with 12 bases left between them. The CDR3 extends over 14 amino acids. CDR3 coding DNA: TGTGCCAGCCTGGTGTCCTCTAGCACAGATACGCAGTATTTT. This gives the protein CASLVSSSTDTQYF.

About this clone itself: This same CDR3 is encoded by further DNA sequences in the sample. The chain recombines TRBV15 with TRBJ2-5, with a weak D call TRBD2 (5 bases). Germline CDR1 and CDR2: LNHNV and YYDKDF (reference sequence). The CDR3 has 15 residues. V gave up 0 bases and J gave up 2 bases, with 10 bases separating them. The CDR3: CATSRDRGAQETQYF. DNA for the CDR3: TGTGCCACCAGCAGAGATCGGGGAGCGCAAGAGACCCAGTACTTC.

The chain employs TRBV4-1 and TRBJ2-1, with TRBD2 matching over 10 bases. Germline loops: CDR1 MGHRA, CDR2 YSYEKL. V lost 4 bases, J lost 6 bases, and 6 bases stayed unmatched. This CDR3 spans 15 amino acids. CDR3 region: CASSLPGLAANEQFF. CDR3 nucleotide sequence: TGCGCCAGCAGCCTGCCCGGACTAGCGGCCAATGAGCAGTTCTTC.

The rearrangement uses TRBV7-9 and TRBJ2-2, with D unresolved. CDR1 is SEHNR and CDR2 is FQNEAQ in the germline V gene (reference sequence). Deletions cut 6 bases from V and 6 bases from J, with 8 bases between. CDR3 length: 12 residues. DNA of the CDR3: TGTGCCAGCAGACCCGCCCCCGGGGAGCTGTTTTTT. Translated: CASRPAPGELFF.

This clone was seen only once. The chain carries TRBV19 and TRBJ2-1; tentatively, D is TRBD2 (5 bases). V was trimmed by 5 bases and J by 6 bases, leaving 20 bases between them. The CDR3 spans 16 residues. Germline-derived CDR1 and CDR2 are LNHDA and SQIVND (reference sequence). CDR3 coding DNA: TGTGCCAGTAGTCCAACCACCCTACTAGATTTCAATGAGCAGTTCTTC. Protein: CASSPTTLLDFNEQFF.

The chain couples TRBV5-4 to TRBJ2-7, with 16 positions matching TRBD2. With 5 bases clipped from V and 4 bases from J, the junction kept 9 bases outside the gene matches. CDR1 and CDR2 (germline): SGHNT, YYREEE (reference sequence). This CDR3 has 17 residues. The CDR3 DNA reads TGTGCCAGCAGTCTGATCGGGACTAGCGGGAGGGAATACGAGCAGTACTTC. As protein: CASSLIGTSGREYEQYF.

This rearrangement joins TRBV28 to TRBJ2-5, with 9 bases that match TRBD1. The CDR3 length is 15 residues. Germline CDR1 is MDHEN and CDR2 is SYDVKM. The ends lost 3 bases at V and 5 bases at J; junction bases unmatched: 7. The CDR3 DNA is TGTGCCAGCAGTTTCCGGCCGGGACAGGGCGAGACCCAGTACTTC. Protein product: CASSFRPGQGETQYF.

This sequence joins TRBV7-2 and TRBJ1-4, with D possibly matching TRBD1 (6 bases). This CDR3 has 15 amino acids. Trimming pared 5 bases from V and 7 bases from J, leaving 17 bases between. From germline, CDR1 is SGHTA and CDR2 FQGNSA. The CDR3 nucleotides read TGTGCCAGCAGCCTCGGGCTTACAGGGCCTGAAAAACTGTTTTTT. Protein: CASSLGLTGPEKLFF.